This T cell receptor (beta chain) was recorded in a study of blood T cell repertoires in COVID-19. For the study at large: From the United States, Italy and Spain came samples of acute and convalescent COVID-19.

Here immunoSEQ multiplex PCR was the method, and the copy in TCRdb shows in-frame clones only, minus some. The table has roughly 230,000 clones, roughly 88% seen once. Germline CDR1 is SGHRS and CDR2 is YFSETQ. Trimming shortened V by 0 bases and J by 7 bases, and 16 bases separated the two germline ends. CDR3 size: 15 residues. The origin of this receptor is a man aged 35 to 55 with acute or convalescent COVID-19. Sequenced sample: peripheral blood. The V gene is TRBV5-1, the J gene TRBJ1-2; D is undetermined. CDR3 protein: CASSLEAGSGLGYTF. The CDR3 DNA is TGCGCCAGCAGCTTGGAGGCGGGATCTGGGCTTGGCTACACCTTC.